Sequencing of this T cell receptor beta chain was carried out in a study of T-cell reconstitution after alpha-beta-depleted transplantation in children. TCRbeta library construction was performed incorporating unique molecular identifiers. TCRdb itself ran the PCR reads through MiXCR, one entry per CDR3 protein. Of about 480,000 distinct CDR3 sequences in the sample, 12% are singletons; the top ten hold under 7%. Per the germline V gene, CDR1 is SGHNT and CDR2 is YENEEA. The CDR3 contains 12 residues. V was pared by 1 base and J by 10 bases, with 8 bases between. The chain employs TRBV11-3 and TRBJ2-1; the D is unclear. The sequence came from a human donor who donated a stem cell graft to a child with combined immunodeficiency. This specimen consisted of PBMCs from the stem cell graft donor, obtained from the stem cell graft. The CDR3: CASSLVAREQFF. CDR3 sequence (DNA): TGTGCCAGCAGCTTAGTGGCTAGAGAGCAGTTCTTC.